This T cell receptor (beta chain) was profiled in a study of cytotoxic CD8 clonotypes in ibrutinib-treated CLL. In the study overall: Among the samples, the mean was about 260,000 productive templates and about 94,000 productive rearrangements.

CDR3 size: 17 residues. In germline, CDR1 is SGHRS, CDR2 YFSETQ. With 1 base clipped from V and 8 bases from J, the junction kept 12 bases outside the gene matches. Only in-frame clones appear in the TCRdb table, and some are missing; sequencing was by immunoSEQ multiplex PCR. The table has roughly 200,000 clones, about 75% seen once. Study results and limitations: While tracking circulating CD8+ T-cell counts, baseline clonality exceeded that of age-matched healthy donors.

The table lists this clone with many counts. Its target is unknown. This chain uses TRBV5-1 with TRBJ1-4; 9 positions match TRBD1. The sample here was PBMCs, taken after 12 months of ibrutinib treatment. The clonotype was recovered from a human donor with chronic lymphocytic leukemia. The CDR3 region has the DNA TGCGCCAGCAGCTTGCCGACAACGACAGGGACAGGGGAAAAACTGTTTTTT. The encoded protein is CASSLPTTTGTGEKLFF.